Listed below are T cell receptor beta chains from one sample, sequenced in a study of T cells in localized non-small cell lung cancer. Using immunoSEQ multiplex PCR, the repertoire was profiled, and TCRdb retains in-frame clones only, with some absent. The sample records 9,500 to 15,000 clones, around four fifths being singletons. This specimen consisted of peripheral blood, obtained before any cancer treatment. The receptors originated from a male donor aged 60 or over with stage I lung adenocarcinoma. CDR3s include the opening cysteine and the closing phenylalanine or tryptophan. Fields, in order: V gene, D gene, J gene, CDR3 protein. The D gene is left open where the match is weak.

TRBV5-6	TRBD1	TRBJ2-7	CASSVTTGTAYYEQYF
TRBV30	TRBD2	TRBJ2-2	CAWGRGVAGVTGELFF
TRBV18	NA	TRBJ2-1	CASSEMSLGETTYNEQFF
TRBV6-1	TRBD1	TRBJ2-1	CASSGQGWSGEQFF
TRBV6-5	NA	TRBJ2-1	CASSYSRGWGYNEQFF
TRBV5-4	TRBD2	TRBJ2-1	CASRSGLADNNEQFF
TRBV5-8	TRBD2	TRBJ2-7	CASGPRGLAGYEQYF
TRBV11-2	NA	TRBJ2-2	CASSLDQARGELFF
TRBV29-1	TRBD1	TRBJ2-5	CSGGGQGQGTQYF
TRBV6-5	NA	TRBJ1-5	CASSYSLRHSNQPQHF
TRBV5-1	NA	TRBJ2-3	CASSSQLPGARGTDTQYF
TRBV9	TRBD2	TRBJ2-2	CASSLAASGNTGELFF
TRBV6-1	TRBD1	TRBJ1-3	CASSGRDRGNTIYF
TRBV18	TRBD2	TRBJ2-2	CASSPQASGRNTGELFF
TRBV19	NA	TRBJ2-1	CASSIGAKATYNEQFF
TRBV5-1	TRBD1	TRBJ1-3	CASSLSAGGRNTIYF
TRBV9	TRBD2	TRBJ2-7	CASSGTSGYEQYF
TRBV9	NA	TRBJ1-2	CASNVGARYGYTF
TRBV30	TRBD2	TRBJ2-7	CAFTKPGLEFYEQYF
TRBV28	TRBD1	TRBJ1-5	CASSFSGGREPQHF
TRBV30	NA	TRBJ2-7	CAWSVGQGLDEQYF
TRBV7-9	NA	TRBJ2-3	CASSRTREGTDTQYF
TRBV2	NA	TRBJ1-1	CASRGMGGTEAFF
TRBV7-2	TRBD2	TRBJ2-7	CASSLTGGVYEQYF
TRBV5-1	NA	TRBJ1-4	CASSRGQEGEKLFF
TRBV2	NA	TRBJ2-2	CASSSLAGELFF
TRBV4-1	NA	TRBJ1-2	CASSLGGIRDYGYTF
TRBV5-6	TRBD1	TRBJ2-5	CASSSRQGKETQYF
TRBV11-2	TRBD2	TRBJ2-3	CASSFGGKRTDTQYF
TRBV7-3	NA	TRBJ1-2	CASSLVTGQRVRGYTF
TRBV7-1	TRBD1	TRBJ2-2	CASSLEPGGMSGELFF
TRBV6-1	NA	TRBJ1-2	CASSEAPGRLF
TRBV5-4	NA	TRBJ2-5	CASSPRLAVPETQYF
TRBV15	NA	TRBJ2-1	CATSRASVPGHNEQFF
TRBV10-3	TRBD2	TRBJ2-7	CAISELAGVYEQYF
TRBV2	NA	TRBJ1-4	CASRISTTNEKLFF
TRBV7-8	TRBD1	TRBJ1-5	CASSTGGAGNQPQHF
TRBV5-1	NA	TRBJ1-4	CASSTSPTATNEKLFF
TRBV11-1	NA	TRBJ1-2	CASSLSGTYGYTF